This T cell receptor (beta chain) comes out of a study of T-cell reconstitution after alpha-beta-depleted transplantation in children. This clonotype was observed many times. Antigen specificity is unknown. The CDR3 runs to 15 residues. Construction of the TCRbeta library involved unique molecular identifiers. TCRdb reprocessed the PCR reads with MiXCR, giving one entry per CDR3 protein. The data show approximately 490,000 distinct CDR3 sequences, about 10% seen once. Study-wide points: By one year post-transplant, T-cell counts and diversity largely arose from T cells that were newly produced.

The rearrangement uses TRBV21-1 and TRBJ2-7; the table gives TRBD1 as D, unverified against the DNA. TRBV21-1 is deemed a pseudogene. The origin of this receptor is a child under 10 years old with inherited bone marrow failure, due to receive a stem cell transplant. The source material was PBMCs, sampled before TCRalphabeta/CD19-depleted stem cell transplant. The CDR3 DNA reads TGTGCCAGCAGCAAAGCGGAGCAGGGGAAGTACGAGCAGTACTTC. Translated, it gives CASSKAEQGKYEQYF.